Following are 3 T cell receptor beta chains from one sample sequenced in a study of spatial heterogeneity in lung cancer. The time point was: sample taken at primary tumor resection. The antigens these receptors bind are not known. Study results and caveats: Tracking of tumor mutation counts was seen in expanded intratumoral alpha and beta TCR counts.

TCRdb called the 5' RACE reads again in MiXCR, with one record for every CDR3 protein. Altogether around 8,600 distinct CDR3 sequences are present, roughly 7% being singletons, with the ten largest covering over 15%. This sample comprised lung tumor tissue, obtained at surgery. Receptors originate from a female donor with early-stage non-small cell lung cancer.

This clonotype is judged medium-sized. The library was prepared for alpha chains; this beta chain is a stray read, so its frequency means little. The rearrangement uses TRBV7-3 and TRBJ2-1; D may be TRBD1 (6 bases). With 3 bases removed from V and 0 bases from J, the gap between germline ends came to 6 bases. CDR3 length: 14 amino acids. Germline values: CDR1 SGHTA, CDR2 FQGTGA. DNA of the CDR3: TGTGCCAGCAGCTTGGACAGCTCCTACAATGAGCAGTTCTTC. Protein sequence: CASSLDSSYNEQFF.

This clonotype is termed medium-sized (0.01 to 0.1%). Found in a library prepared for alpha chains, this beta chain is an off-target read, and its abundance has little meaning. V and J are TRBV28 and TRBJ2-5; 7 bases line up with TRBD2. Germline assignment: CDR1 MDHEN and CDR2 SYDVKM. V was clipped by 7 bases and J by 1 base; unmatched bases: 3. This CDR3 is built from 13 residues. CDR3: CASTTSAQETQYF. The CDR3 DNA is TGTGCCAGCACTACTAGCGCCCAAGAGACCCAGTACTTC.

By share of the sample, this clonotype is medium-sized. This beta chain is a stray read from a library made for alpha chains; its abundance is not meaningful. The V call is TRBV11-2, the J call TRBJ2-1; TRBD2 matches at 7 bases. The junction had 10 bases not matched to a gene; V was cut back by 5 bases and J by 6 bases. This CDR3 region has 15 residues. Looked up from germline, CDR1 is SGHAT and CDR2 is FQNNGV. The CDR3 loop reads CASSIMGGSRNEQFF. The DNA of the CDR3 is TGTGCCAGCAGCATCATGGGCGGGAGTCGCAATGAGCAGTTCTTC.